This is a list of T cell receptor beta chains from one sample in a study of shared clonotypes between healthy human individuals. Here immunoSEQ multiplex PCR was the method, and the copy in TCRdb shows in-frame clones only, minus some. The table lists 2,500,000 or so clones, less than 95% of them singletons. Sequenced material: naive CD4+ T cells from PBMCs. These TCRs come from a man between 18 and 35 years old in good health. Some clones in this sample may be carry-over from other donors' samples. Each CDR3 is given with its conserved first and last residue. Fields, in order: D gene, clone size, V gene, J gene, CDR3 DNA, CDR3 protein. The D gene is left open where the match is weak. Clone size, where shown, is once, few, many, or a class for clones that have expanded.

D: NA; size: NA; V: TRBV28; J: TRBJ2-1; DNA: TGTGCCAGCAGTTTGGACCTCGGTGCAGGGGCAAATGAGCAGTTCTTC; CDR3: CASSLDLGAGANEQFF
D: NA; size: NA; V: TRBV4-1; J: TRBJ2-7; DNA: TGCGCCAGCAGCCAAGGGTGGGGTGGGAGCTCCTACGAGCAGTACTTC; CDR3: CASSQGWGGSSYEQYF
D: NA; size: once; V: TRBV21-1; J: TRBJ1-1; DNA: TGTGCCAGCCTCATCCCGGGACGGAATAACACTGAAGCTTTCTTT; CDR3: CASLIPGRNNTEAFF
D: TRBD1; size: NA; V: TRBV9; J: TRBJ1-4; DNA: TGTGCCAGCAGCACACTTACAGGGGTTGAGGGAAAACTGTTTTTT; CDR3: CASSTLTGVEGKLFF
D: NA; size: few; V: TRBV19; J: TRBJ1-4; DNA: TGTGCCAGTAGTATTGGCTCCTATCCAGAAAAACTGTTTTTT; CDR3: CASSIGSYPEKLFF
D: NA; size: NA; V: TRBV29-1; J: TRBJ2-2; DNA: TGCAGCGTTGAAGTACACAGGAACACCGGGGAGCTGTTTTTT; CDR3: CSVEVHRNTGELFF
D: TRBD1; size: NA; V: TRBV7-2; J: TRBJ2-7; DNA: TGTGCCAGCAGCTCAACCGGGACAGGGACCTACGAGCAGTACTTC; CDR3: CASSSTGTGTYEQYF
D: NA; size: once; V: TRBV5-6; J: TRBJ2-1; DNA: TGTGCCAGCAGCTTGGTGGGCCAGGGTGGGAATGAGCAGTTCTTC; CDR3: CASSLVGQGGNEQFF
D: TRBD1; size: once; V: TRBV5-1; J: TRBJ1-2; DNA: TGCGCCAGCAGCGGATCGCGGGGGACAGTGAATAATGGCTACACCTTC; CDR3: CASSGSRGTVNNGYTF
D: NA; size: NA; V: TRBV7-6; J: TRBJ2-2; DNA: TGTGCCAGCAGCAGCAGGGTTATCGACGGGGAGCTGTTTTTT; CDR3: CASSSRVIDGELFF
D: NA; size: NA; V: TRBV25-1; J: TRBJ2-2; DNA: TGTGCCAGCAGTAACCCTGGACTCAACACCGGGGAGCTGTTTTTT; CDR3: CASSNPGLNTGELFF
D: TRBD1; size: NA; V: TRBV18; J: TRBJ1-4; DNA: TGTGCCAGCAGCGGACAGGGGGGTGAAAAACTGTTTTTT; CDR3: CASSGQGGEKLFF
D: NA; size: NA; V: TRBV28; J: TRBJ1-6; DNA: TGTGCCAGCAAGGTTTTGGAGAATTCACCCCTCCACTTT; CDR3: CASKVLENSPLHF
D: NA; size: once; V: TRBV5-1; J: TRBJ2-1; DNA: TGCGCCAGCAGCTCGGACCCGGAGTTTAGTGAGCAGTTCTTC; CDR3: CASSSDPEFSEQFF
D: NA; size: NA; V: TRBV5-1; J: TRBJ2-1; DNA: TGCGCCAGCAGGGGAACTCAGACGGGGGTTAGCGGCCTTTCCTTTTCCTACAATGAGCAGTTCTTC; CDR3: CASRGTQTGVSGLSFSYNEQFF
D: NA; size: NA; V: TRBV11-2; J: TRBJ1-4; DNA: TGTGCCAGCAGCTTAGTGGCAGGGGTGGTAGAAAAACTGTTTTTT; CDR3: CASSLVAGVVEKLFF
D: NA; size: NA; V: TRBV5-8; J: TRBJ1-3; DNA: TGTGCCAGCAGCTTGGAAACAGGGTCTGGAAACACCATATATTTT; CDR3: CASSLETGSGNTIYF
D: NA; size: NA; V: TRBV25-1; J: TRBJ1-4; DNA: TGTGCCAGCAGTGAGCCGGTAGGAAAACTGTTTTTT; CDR3: CASSEPVGKLFF
D: NA; size: few; V: TRBV29-1; J: TRBJ1-5; DNA: TGCAGCGTTGGGGGGAGCAATCAGCCCCAGCATTTT; CDR3: CSVGGSNQPQHF
D: TRBD1; size: NA; V: TRBV2; J: TRBJ1-4; DNA: TGTGCCAGCAGGGGGACAGTTAATGAAAAACTGTTTTTT; CDR3: CASRGTVNEKLFF